Shown below are 19 T cell receptor beta chains from a single sample sequenced in a study of blood T cells in healthy people across ages. Primers used in a second PCR of roughly 7 to 11 cycles were a sample-barcoded 5' primer and a J-beta primer mix. A single record per CDR3 protein comes from TCRdb applying MiXCR to the 5' RACE reads. The sample carries 1,800,000 or so distinct CDR3 sequences, roughly 43% recorded once. Source material: blood. The source is a human donor in good health.

This clonotype was seen a few times. The chain is built from TRBV12-3 or TRBV12-4 and TRBJ2-7; TRBD1 might be the D (5 bases). V shed 4 bases and J shed 2 bases, with 15 bases lying between them. The CDR3 is 15 residues long. As DNA, the CDR3 is TGTGCCAGCAGTTCCCTAAACGGACACCCCTACGAGCAGTACTTC. It is translated as CASSSLNGHPYEQYF.

The chain uses TRBV7-9 and TRBJ1-4; TRBD1 might be the D (6 bases). The V gene lost 6 bases and the J gene lost 0 bases, with 23 bases spanning the gap. The length of the CDR3 is 19 residues. Germline-derived CDR1 and CDR2 are SEHNR and FQNEAQ (reference sequence). The CDR3 region is CASSPTFRDTSSTNEKLFF. For the CDR3, the DNA is TGTGCCAGCAGTCCGACCTTTCGGGACACCTCTTCAACTAATGAAAAACTGTTTTTT.

The V gene is TRBV20-1, the J gene TRBJ1-2; D gene ambiguous. Germline assignment: CDR1 DFQATT and CDR2 SNEGSKA (reference sequence). The CDR3 length is 11 residues. Deletions cut 0 bases from V and 10 bases from J, with 9 bases between. The CDR3 coding sequence is TGCAGTGCTAGAGATCCAACCGACTACACCTTC. Its translation: CSARDPTDYTF.

This clonotype has only a few counts. This rearrangement joins TRBV20-1 to TRBJ1-2; TRBD1 is a possible D gene (6 bases). Trimming cost V 0 bases and J 8 bases, with 19 bases left between them. The germline gives CDR1 DFQATT, CDR2 SNEGSKA (reference sequence). The CDR3 loop spans 15 amino acids. DNA of the CDR3: TGCAGTGCTAGAGATCGGAGGGGGTCCGGTCGAGGCTACACCTTC. This sequence encodes CSARDRRGSGRGYTF.

The table lists this clonotype with a count of one. The chain combines TRBV29-1 with TRBJ2-5; D is unclear. Germline CDR1 and CDR2: SQVTM and ANQGSEA. This CDR3 is 12 amino acids long. Trimming pared 4 bases from V and 0 bases from J, leaving 6 bases between. CDR3 protein: CSVGLDQETQYF. The CDR3 region has the DNA TGCAGCGTTGGACTGGACCAAGAGACCCAGTACTTC.

This clonotype was seen a handful of times. CDR3 DNA: TGTGCCACCAGTGATATACAGGGGTATGATGGCTACACCTTC. The encoded protein is CATSDIQGYDGYTF. The rearrangement joins TRBV24-1 to TRBJ1-2, with 7 nucleotides matching TRBD1. V trimming: 3 bases; J trimming: 6 bases; junction bases outside the gene matches: 6. CDR3 size: 14 residues. The germline V gene has CDR1 KGHDR and CDR2 SFDVKD.

The chain links TRBV4-3 to TRBJ2-5; a possible D gene is TRBD2 (5 bases). Germline CDR1 reads LGHNA; CDR2 reads YSLEER. Deletions cut 0 bases from V and 11 bases from J, with 16 bases between. CDR3 length: 14 residues. In DNA, the CDR3 is TGCGCCAGCAGCCAAGATCGTCTTCGGGATGAGCAGTACTTC. As protein: CASSQDRLRDEQYF.

The rearrangement links TRBV7-9 to TRBJ1-2; D uncertain. The CDR3 has 13 residues. Germline assignment: CDR1 SEHNR and CDR2 FQNEAQ (reference sequence). The V and J ends lost 5 bases and 8 bases respectively, with 15 bases between them. This CDR3 is CASSPPNVDGYTF. The CDR3 DNA follows: TGTGCCAGCAGCCCTCCAAACGTGGACGGCTACACCTTC. The whole variable domain, remainder taken from reference TRBV7-9 and TRBJ1-2, is DTGVSQNPRHKITKRGQNVTFRCDPISEHNRLYWYRQTLGQGPEFLTYFQNEAQLEKSRLLSDRFSAERPKGSFSTLEIQRTEQGDSAMYLCASSPPNVDGYTFGSGTRLTVV.

The V and J genes are TRBV4-1 and TRBJ1-2; D perhaps matches TRBD1 (5 bases). The CDR3 extends over 15 amino acids. CDR1 MGHRA and CDR2 YSYEKL come from the germline V gene. Between the trimmed V and J ends, which lost 3 bases and 8 bases, there was a span of 19 bases. CDR3 region: CASSQRAVQGRGYTF. CDR3 bases: TGCGCCAGCAGCCAGAGGGCTGTGCAGGGCCGCGGCTACACCTTC.

The gene calls are TRBV4-1 and TRBJ2-5; D gene unclear. Per the germline V gene, CDR1 is MGHRA and CDR2 is YSYEKL. Deletions cut 4 bases from V and 11 bases from J, with 17 bases between. The CDR3 is 13 residues long. The CDR3 loop reads CASSLSRWNEQYF. As DNA, the CDR3 is TGCGCCAGCAGCCTTAGTAGGTGGAATGAGCAGTACTTC.

This clonotype was recorded once. Germline is not matched at one junction end, which may reflect a read error. The chain is built from TRBV20-1 and TRBJ2-3; no firm D call. The germline CDR1 and CDR2 sequences are DFQATT and SNEGSKA (reference sequence). There are 11 residues in the CDR3. CDR3 sequence reads: CSARAVDAQYF. The CDR3, as DNA: TGCAGTGCTAGGGCCGTAGATGCGCAGTATTTT.

This clonotype occurred once. The rearrangement uses TRBV6-5 and TRBJ2-5, with a possible D match to TRBD1 (5 bases). CDR1 is MNHEY and CDR2 is SVGAGI in the germline V gene. Trimming left V 8 bases short and J 6 bases short, with 19 bases between. The CDR3 is 14 residues long. The DNA for the CDR3 is TGTGCCAGCCGCCGGTCGCCGCAGGGAAAGACCCAGTACTTC. It specifies CASRRSPQGKTQYF.

The chain is built from TRBV21-1 and TRBJ1-2; the D call TRBD1 from the table was never checked on the DNA. TRBV21-1 is shown as a pseudogene. The CDR3 is made up of 14 amino acids. Here the CDR3 reads CASSGKGPNYGYTF. CDR3 in DNA: TGTGCCAGCAGCGGAAAGGGACCGAACTATGGCTACACCTTC.

The CDR3 region has the DNA TGCGCCAGCAGCGGAGACAGGGATATCAACGAGCAGTACTTC. The encoded protein is CASSGDRDINEQYF. This sequence joins TRBV5-1 and TRBJ2-5, with 7 bases fitting TRBD1. The DNA end lines up better with TRBJ2-7; the J call may be wrong. Germline lookup yields CDR1 SGHRS and CDR2 YFSETQ. This CDR3 spans 14 amino acids.

This clonotype was seen a few times. The V call is TRBV5-4, the J call TRBJ2-5; D ambiguous. Trimming left V 3 bases short and J 5 bases short, with 8 bases between. The CDR3 sequence is 12 residues long. CDR1 and CDR2 from the germline V gene are SGHNT and YYREEE (reference sequence). DNA of the CDR3: TGTGCCAGCAGCTGGGCCCAGGAGACCCAGTACTTC. Translation: CASSWAQETQYF.

This clonotype was found a few times. The chain combines TRBV20-1 with TRBJ2-3, with D possibly being TRBD1 or TRBD2 (5 bases each). The CDR3 covers 13 residues. CDR1 and CDR2 (germline): DFQATT, SNEGSKA (reference sequence). The V end lost 3 bases, the J end lost 8 bases, and 15 bases lay between the germline ends. This CDR3 reads CSARGDPSGTQYF. Here the CDR3 DNA reads TGCAGTGCTAGGGGGGACCCCTCGGGTACGCAGTATTTT.

This sequence joins TRBV4-2 and TRBJ2-7; 7 bases are shared with TRBD2. The germline gives CDR1 LGHNA, CDR2 YNFKEQ. This CDR3 has 15 residues. Trimming at V came to 1 base and at J to 3 bases, leaving 6 bases not matched to a gene. CDR3 sequence (DNA): TGTGCCAGCAGCCAAGTGGCTAGCGGATTCTACGAGCAGTACTTC. Its translation: CASSQVASGFYEQYF.

The chain combines TRBV3-1 with TRBJ2-6, with D unclear. The ends were cut back, 2 bases at V and 1 base at J, with 6 bases in the middle. Per germline, CDR1 LGHDT and CDR2 YNNKEL (reference sequence). CDR3 size: 15 residues. In DNA, the CDR3 is TGTGCCAGCAGCCAATCGGAGTCTGGGGCCAACGTCCTGACTTTC. Its translation is CASSQSESGANVLTF.

This clonotype was counted a few times. This chain uses TRBV12-3 or TRBV12-4 with TRBJ1-2; the D gene is possibly TRBD1 (6 bases). The CDR3 is made up of 12 amino acids. V was trimmed by 5 bases and J by 9 bases, leaving 13 bases between them. The CDR3 loop reads CASSENRESYTF. CDR3 sequence (DNA): TGTGCCAGCAGTGAGAACAGGGAGAGCTACACCTTC.